This T cell receptor beta chain stems from a study of response to subunit inactivated influenza vaccine. V was trimmed by 0 bases and J by 6 bases, leaving 11 bases between them. The V gene's germline CDR1 is DFQATT and CDR2 SNEGSKA (reference sequence). The CDR3 has 13 amino acids. TCRdb used MiXCR to reprocess the RT-PCR reads, holding one entry per CDR3 protein. Seen here are hundreds of thousands of distinct CDR3 sequences, 11% to 15% observed once, and the top ten hold roughly 7.2%. Sample: PBMCs from blood, taken 14 to 15 days before vaccination. The gene calls are TRBV20-1 and TRBJ1-2; D is possibly TRBD1 (5 bases). This receptor was obtained from a man aged 45-65 years who received an inactivated influenza vaccine. The CDR3 coding sequence is TGCAGTGCTAGAGATCGTAGGGGTAATGGCTACACCTTC. This gives the protein CSARDRRGNGYTF.